This T cell receptor beta chain comes out of a study of cytomegalovirus exposure and HLA in healthy donors. Clones were sequenced by immunoSEQ multiplex PCR, and TCRdb holds only the in-frame ones, with some missing. Of roughly 120,000 clones listed, around 88% were seen once; the top ten hold 4.5% to 6%. This CDR3 region has 12 residues. The junction had 0 bases not matched to a gene; V was cut back by 8 bases and J by 5 bases. CDR1 is MNHNY and CDR2 is SVGAGI in the germline V gene (reference sequence). The V call is TRBV6-6, the J call TRBJ2-1; 10 bases line up with TRBD2. This TCR was sampled from a man between 18 and 35 years old in good health and CMV-seronegative. Sequences were obtained from PBMCs. The CDR3 sequence: CASGTSDNEQFF. The CDR3 DNA reads as TGTGCCAGCGGGACTAGCGACAATGAGCAGTTCTTC.